This T cell receptor beta chain was documented in a study of long-term antiretroviral therapy in people with HIV. The assay used was immunoSEQ (version v3.0), run at survey level. This table comes from immunoSEQ multiplex PCR, and its TCRdb copy is limited to in-frame clones, with some not included. The table includes about 36,000 clones, 80% detected once. V gave up 3 bases and J gave up 3 bases, with 12 bases separating them. The CDR3 runs 15 residues. Per germline, CDR1 SGHAT and CDR2 FQNNGV. This receptor was obtained from a man aged 25 to 40 with HIV. This sample comprised unsorted PBMCs, obtained 3.4 years after starting antiretroviral therapy. The chain employs TRBV11-2 and TRBJ2-1, with D perhaps TRBD1 or TRBD2 (5 bases each). In nucleotides, the CDR3 is TGTGCCAGCAGCTTTTCGGGGCGGGTCTACAATGAGCAGTTCTTC. It translates to CASSFSGRVYNEQFF.